This T cell receptor (beta chain) comes out of a study of cytomegalovirus exposure and HLA in healthy donors. Broader study findings: One variant, a missense change in DCLRE1C, was linked in a later analysis to TCR beta V- and J-gene trimming. Most sequenced TCRs were rare (though some public TCRs occurred in many donors).

This CDR3 is built from 14 residues. Germline-derived CDR1 and CDR2 are WNHNN and SYGVQD (reference sequence). V lost 0 bases and J 4 bases, leaving 9 bases between the germline ends. This PCR relied on a set of 60 Vbeta primers and 13 Jbeta primers. Some clones are missing from TCRdb's copy, which holds only in-frame ones; the method was immunoSEQ multiplex PCR. This sample has 150,000 to 180,000 clones, with around 79% found just once. Turning to this clone: Its antigen is unknown.

The origin of this receptor is a man aged 25-45 years in good health and CMV-seropositive. V and J are TRBV10-1 and TRBJ1-2; tentative D call: TRBD1 (6 bases). Material: PBMCs. The CDR3 here is CASSESRTAYGYTF. The CDR3 coding sequence is TGCGCCAGCAGTGAGTCAAGGACAGCCTATGGCTACACCTTC.